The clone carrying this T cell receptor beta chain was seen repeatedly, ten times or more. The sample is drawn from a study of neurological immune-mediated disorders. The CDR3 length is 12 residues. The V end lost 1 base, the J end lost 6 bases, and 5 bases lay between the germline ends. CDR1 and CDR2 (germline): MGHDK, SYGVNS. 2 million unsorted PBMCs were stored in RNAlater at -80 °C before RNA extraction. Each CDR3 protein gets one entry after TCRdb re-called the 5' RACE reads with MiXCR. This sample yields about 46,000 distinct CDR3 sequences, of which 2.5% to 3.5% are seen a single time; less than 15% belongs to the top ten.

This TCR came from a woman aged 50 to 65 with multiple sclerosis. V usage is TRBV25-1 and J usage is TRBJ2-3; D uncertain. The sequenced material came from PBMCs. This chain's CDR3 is CASSEFGDTQYF. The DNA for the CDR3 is TGTGCCAGCAGTGAATTTGGGGATACGCAGTATTTT. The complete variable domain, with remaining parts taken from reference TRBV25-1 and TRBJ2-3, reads EADIYQTPRYLVIGTGKKITLECSQTMGHDKMYWYQQDPGMELHLIHYSYGVNSTEKGDLSSESTVSRIRTEHFPLTLESARPSHTSQYLCASSEFGDTQYFGPGTRLTVL.